Listed below are T cell receptor beta chains from one sample, sequenced in a study of response to subunit inactivated influenza vaccine. TCRdb processed the RT-PCR reads anew with MiXCR; each CDR3 protein has one entry. The table lists some 480,000 distinct CDR3 sequences, 9.5% to 12% of them singletons. Sample: PBMCs from blood, taken 35 to 45 days after vaccination. The source of these receptors is a man aged 50-59 years who received an inactivated influenza vaccine. Both conserved end residues are part of each CDR3. D genes are given only for firm matches. Not all rows give a size; the values are once, few, many and, for expanded clones, a class.

TRBJ1-2 | few | TRBD1 | TRBV5-5 | CASSLTPSDRANYGYTF
TRBJ2-7 | . | TRBD2 | TRBV5-6 | CASSHGLAGNEAYEQYF
TRBJ1-5 | . | TRBD1 | TRBV15 | CATSKKRDSSNQPQHF
TRBJ1-1 | many | . | TRBV5-5 | CASSLAGTTNTEAFF
TRBJ1-1 | few | TRBD1 | TRBV7-2 | CASSRGRVLEAFF
TRBJ2-1 | few | . | TRBV20-1 | CSAAGGANNEQFF
TRBJ2-2 | . | . | TRBV9 | CASSASDTGELFF
TRBJ2-3 | . | TRBD2 | TRBV7-2 | CASSLASSSGGATDTQYF
TRBJ2-1 | . | . | TRBV7-8 | CASSLTAITDSYNEQFF
TRBJ1-2 | few | . | TRBV18 | CASSPGRTYGYTF
TRBJ2-1 | many | TRBD2 | TRBV20-1 | CSARDSKGLALNEQFF
TRBJ1-5 | . | TRBD1 | TRBV7-2 | CASSVGTGGFEPQHF
TRBJ2-7 | . | TRBD2 | TRBV7-2 | CASSTIAGTLYEQYF
TRBJ2-1 | . | . | TRBV6-2/TRBV6-3 | CASSYSRVSYNEQFF
TRBJ2-1 | many | TRBD2 | TRBV20-1 | CSARGQGLAAREQFF
TRBJ2-3 | many | TRBD2 | TRBV20-1 | CSASLSGSTDTQYF
TRBJ2-7 | few | . | TRBV20-1 | CSARAVTGPYEQYF
TRBJ2-1 | . | . | TRBV3-1 | CASSHLPGLEQFF
TRBJ2-7 | . | TRBD1 | TRBV10-3 | CAIRGTASYEQYF
TRBJ1-3 | many | . | TRBV10-2 | CASSAYRASGNTIYF
TRBJ2-1 | many | TRBD2 | TRBV20-1 | CSVWLAGANEQFF
TRBJ2-7 | few | TRBD2 | TRBV4-3 | CASSQVYGGVSYEQYF
TRBJ2-4 | . | . | TRBV7-2 | CASSLPPDGKNIQYF
TRBJ1-1 | . | TRBD1 | TRBV20-1 | CSARRQGVATEAFF
TRBJ2-1 | few | . | TRBV29-1 | CSVERHEQFF
TRBJ2-1 | few | TRBD2 | TRBV7-2 | CASSKTGTSGGEQFF